The present T cell receptor (beta chain) was sequenced within a study of cytomegalovirus exposure and HLA in healthy donors. Study observations and caveats: Per published reports, the classifier diagnosed cytomegalovirus status with high specificity and sensitivity.

With V trimmed by 4 bases and J by 5 bases, 10 bases remained unmatched. The length of the CDR3 is 15 residues. CDR1 is SGHDT, CDR2 YYEEEE, per germline. Vbeta (60) and Jbeta (13) primers were used in the PCR. Assay: immunoSEQ multiplex PCR; the TCRdb copy retains only in-frame clones and omits some. The sample holds 150,000 to 200,000 clones. On this clone: Its matching antigen is unknown.

This receptor was obtained from a woman under 30 in good health and CMV-seropositive. This chain joins TRBV5-6 and TRBJ1-1; 8 nucleotides agree with TRBD1. Sequences were obtained from PBMCs. CDR3: CASSQAGGGRTEAFF. CDR3 coding DNA: TGTGCCAGCAGCCAAGCAGGGGGCGGAAGGACTGAAGCTTTCTTT.